The table lists the clone carrying this TCR beta chain with many counts. TCRdb passed the 5' RACE reads through MiXCR, listing each CDR3 protein once. The top ten hold roughly 2.4% of the sample, which has tens of thousands of distinct CDR3 sequences, less than 5.5% seen once. This sample was taken from a study of neurological immune-mediated disorders. V lost 1 base, J lost 0 bases, and 7 bases lay in between. This CDR3 comprises 14 residues. CDR1 is SEHNR, CDR2 FQNEAQ, per germline (reference sequence). Sequencing used PBMCs. The chain recombines TRBV7-9 with TRBJ2-7; unclear D gene. This TCR was sampled from a woman in her twenties or thirties with multiple sclerosis. CDR3 sequence (DNA): TGTGCCAGCAGCTTAGAACCAGCCTCCTACGAGCAGTACTTC. Translation: CASSLEPASYEQYF.